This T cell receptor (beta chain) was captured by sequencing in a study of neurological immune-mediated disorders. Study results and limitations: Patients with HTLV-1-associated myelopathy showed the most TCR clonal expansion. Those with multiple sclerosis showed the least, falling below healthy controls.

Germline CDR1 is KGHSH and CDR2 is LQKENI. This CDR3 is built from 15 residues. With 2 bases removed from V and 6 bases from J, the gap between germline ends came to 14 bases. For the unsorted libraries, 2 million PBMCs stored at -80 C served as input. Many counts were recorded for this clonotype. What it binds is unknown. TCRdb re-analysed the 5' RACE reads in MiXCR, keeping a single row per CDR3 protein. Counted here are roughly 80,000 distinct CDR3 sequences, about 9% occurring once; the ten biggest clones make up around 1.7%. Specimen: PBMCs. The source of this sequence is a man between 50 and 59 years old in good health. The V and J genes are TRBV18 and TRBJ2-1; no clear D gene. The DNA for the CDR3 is TGTGCCAGCTCACCAGAGGAGATCTCAGGCAATGAGCAGTTCTTC. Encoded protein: CASSPEEISGNEQFF.